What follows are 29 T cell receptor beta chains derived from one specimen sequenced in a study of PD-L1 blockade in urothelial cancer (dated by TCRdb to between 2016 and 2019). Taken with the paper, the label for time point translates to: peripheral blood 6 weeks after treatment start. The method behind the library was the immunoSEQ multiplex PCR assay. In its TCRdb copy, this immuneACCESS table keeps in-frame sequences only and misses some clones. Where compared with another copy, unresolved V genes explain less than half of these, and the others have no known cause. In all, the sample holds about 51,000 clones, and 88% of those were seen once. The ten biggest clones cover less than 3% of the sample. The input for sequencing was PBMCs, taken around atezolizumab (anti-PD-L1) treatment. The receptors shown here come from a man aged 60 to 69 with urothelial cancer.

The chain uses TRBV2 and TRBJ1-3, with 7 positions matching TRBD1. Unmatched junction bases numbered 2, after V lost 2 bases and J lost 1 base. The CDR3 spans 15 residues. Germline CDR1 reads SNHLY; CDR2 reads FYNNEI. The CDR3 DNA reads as TGTGCCAGCAGTGAAACGGGACAGTCTGGAAACACCATATATTTT. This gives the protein CASSETGQSGNTIYF.

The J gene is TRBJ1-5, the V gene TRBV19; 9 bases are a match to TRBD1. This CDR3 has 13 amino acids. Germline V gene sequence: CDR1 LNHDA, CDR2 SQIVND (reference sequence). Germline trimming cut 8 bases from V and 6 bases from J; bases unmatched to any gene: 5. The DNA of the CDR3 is TGTGCCAGTCGCGACAGGGGGATTCAGCCCCAGCATTTT. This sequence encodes CASRDRGIQPQHF.

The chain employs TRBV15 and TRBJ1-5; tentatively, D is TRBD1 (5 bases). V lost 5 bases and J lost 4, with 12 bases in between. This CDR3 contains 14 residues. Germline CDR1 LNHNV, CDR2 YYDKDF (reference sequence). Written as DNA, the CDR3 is TGTGCCACCAGCGTCACCCGGGGGAATCAGCCCCAGCATTTT. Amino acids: CATSVTRGNQPQHF.

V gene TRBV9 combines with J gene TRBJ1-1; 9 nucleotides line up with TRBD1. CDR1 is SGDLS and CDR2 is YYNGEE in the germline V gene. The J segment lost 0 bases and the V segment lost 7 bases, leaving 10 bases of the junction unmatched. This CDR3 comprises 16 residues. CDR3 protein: CASVQGAQTLNTEAFF. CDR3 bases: TGTGCCAGCGTACAGGGGGCCCAAACCTTGAACACTGAAGCTTTCTTT.

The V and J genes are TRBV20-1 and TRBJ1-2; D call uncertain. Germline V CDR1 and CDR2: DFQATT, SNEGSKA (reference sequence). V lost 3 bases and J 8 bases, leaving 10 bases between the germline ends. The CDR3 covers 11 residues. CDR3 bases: TGCAGTGCTAGTCCCGTTGTGGGCTACACCTTC. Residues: CSASPVVGYTF.

This CDR3 reads CASSVGTGGRYTF. The CDR3 region has the DNA TGTGCCAGCAGCGTAGGGACAGGAGGACGCTACACCTTC. J is TRBJ1-2 and V is TRBV9; TRBD1 matches at 7 bases. V lost 0 bases and J lost 9; bases outside the gene matches: 5. Per germline, CDR1 SGDLS and CDR2 YYNGEE. The CDR3 consists of 13 residues.

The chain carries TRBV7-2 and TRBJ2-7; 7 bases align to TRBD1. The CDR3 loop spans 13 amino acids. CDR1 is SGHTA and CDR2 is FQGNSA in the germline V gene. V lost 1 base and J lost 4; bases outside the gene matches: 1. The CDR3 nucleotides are TGTGCCAGCAGCTTAGAACAGGGGTACGAGCAGTACTTC. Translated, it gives CASSLEQGYEQYF.

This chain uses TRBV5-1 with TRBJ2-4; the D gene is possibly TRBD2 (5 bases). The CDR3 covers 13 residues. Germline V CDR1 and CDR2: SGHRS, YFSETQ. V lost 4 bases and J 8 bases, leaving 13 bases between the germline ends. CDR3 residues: CASSLAWGDIQYF. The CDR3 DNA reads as TGCGCCAGCAGCCTAGCTTGGGGTGACATTCAGTACTTC. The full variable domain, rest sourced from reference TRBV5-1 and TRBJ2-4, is KAGVTQTPRYLIKTRGQQVTLSCSPISGHRSVSWYQQTPGQGLQFLFEYFSETQRNKGNFPGRFSGRQFSNSRSEMNVSTLELGDSALYLCASSLAWGDIQYFGAGTRLSVL.

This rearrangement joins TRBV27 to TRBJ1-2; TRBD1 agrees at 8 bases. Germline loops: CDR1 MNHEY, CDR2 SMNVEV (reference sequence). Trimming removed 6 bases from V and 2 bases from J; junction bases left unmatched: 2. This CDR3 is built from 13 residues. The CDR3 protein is CASRGTGNYGYTF. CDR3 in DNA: TGTGCCAGCAGGGGGACAGGAAACTATGGCTACACCTTC.

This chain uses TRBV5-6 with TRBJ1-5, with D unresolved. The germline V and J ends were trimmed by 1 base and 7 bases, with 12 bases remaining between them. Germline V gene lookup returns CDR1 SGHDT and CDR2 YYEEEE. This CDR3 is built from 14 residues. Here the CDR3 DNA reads TGTGCCAGCAGCTTGTTCGGGATCGACCAGCCCCAGCATTTT. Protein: CASSLFGIDQPQHF.

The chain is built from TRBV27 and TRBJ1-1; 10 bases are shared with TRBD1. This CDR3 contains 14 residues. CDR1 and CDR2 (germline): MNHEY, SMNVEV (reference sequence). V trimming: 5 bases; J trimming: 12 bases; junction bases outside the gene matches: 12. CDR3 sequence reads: CASSLGTGAGGTFF. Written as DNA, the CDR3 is TGTGCCAGCAGTCTCGGGACAGGGGCTGGTGGGACTTTCTTT.

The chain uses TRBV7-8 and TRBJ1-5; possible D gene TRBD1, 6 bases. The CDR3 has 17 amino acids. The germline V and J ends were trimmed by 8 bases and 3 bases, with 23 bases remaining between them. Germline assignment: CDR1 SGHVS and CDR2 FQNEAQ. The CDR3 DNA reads TGTGCCAGCCTTCCAAGGGGGTCTCGTTATAACAATCAGCCCCAGCATTTT. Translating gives CASLPRGSRYNNQPQHF.

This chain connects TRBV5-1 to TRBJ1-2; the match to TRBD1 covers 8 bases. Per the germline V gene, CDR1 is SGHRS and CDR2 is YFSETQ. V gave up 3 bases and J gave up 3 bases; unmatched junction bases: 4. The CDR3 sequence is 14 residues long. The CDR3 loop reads CASSSRGLDYGYTF. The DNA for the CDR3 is TGCGCCAGCAGCTCCAGGGGGCTCGACTATGGCTACACCTTC. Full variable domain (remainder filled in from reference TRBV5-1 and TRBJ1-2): KAGVTQTPRYLIKTRGQQVTLSCSPISGHRSVSWYQQTPGQGLQFLFEYFSETQRNKGNFPGRFSGRQFSNSRSEMNVSTLELGDSALYLCASSSRGLDYGYTFGSGTRLTVV.

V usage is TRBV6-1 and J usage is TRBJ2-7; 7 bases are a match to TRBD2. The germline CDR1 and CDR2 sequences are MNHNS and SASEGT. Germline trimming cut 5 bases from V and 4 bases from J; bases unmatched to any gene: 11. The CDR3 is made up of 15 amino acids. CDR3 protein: CASSREGGVAYEQYF. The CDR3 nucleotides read TGTGCCAGCAGTAGGGAGGGAGGGGTGGCTTACGAGCAGTACTTC.

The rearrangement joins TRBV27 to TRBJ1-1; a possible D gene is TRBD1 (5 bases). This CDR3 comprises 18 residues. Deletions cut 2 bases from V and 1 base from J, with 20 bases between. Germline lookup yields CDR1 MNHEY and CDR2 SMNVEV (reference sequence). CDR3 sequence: CASSLKVGGRPANTEAFF. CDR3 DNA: TGTGCCAGCAGTTTAAAAGTGGGGGGACGCCCGGCGAACACTGAAGCTTTCTTT.

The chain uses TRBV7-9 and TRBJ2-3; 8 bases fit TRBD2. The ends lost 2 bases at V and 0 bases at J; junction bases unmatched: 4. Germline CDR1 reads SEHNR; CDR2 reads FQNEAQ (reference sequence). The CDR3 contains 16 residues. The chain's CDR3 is CASSLIIAGSTDTQYF. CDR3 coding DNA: TGTGCCAGCAGCTTAATTATAGCGGGGAGCACAGATACGCAGTATTTT.

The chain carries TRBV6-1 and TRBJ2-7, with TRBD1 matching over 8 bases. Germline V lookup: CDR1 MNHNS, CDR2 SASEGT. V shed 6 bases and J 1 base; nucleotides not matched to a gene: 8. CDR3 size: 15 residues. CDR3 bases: TGTGCCAGCAGAGAAACAGGGGGTTATTCCTACGAGCAGTACTTC. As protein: CASRETGGYSYEQYF.

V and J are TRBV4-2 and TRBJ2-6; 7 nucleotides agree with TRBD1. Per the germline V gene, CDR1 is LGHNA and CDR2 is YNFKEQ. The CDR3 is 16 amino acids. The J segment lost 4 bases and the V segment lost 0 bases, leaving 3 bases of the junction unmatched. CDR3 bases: TGTGCCAGCAGCCAAGAAAAGGGGGCCGGGGCCAACGTCCTGACTTTC. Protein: CASSQEKGAGANVLTF.

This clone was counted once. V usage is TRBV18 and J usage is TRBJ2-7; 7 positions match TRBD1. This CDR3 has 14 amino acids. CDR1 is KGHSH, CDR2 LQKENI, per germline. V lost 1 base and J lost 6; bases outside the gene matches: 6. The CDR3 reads CASSPLKTGSEQYF. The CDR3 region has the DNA TGTGCCAGCTCACCACTGAAGACAGGGAGCGAGCAGTACTTC.

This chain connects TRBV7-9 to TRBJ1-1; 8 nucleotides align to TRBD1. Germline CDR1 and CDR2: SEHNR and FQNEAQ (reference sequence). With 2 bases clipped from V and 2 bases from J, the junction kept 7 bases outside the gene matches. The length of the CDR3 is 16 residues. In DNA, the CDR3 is TGTGCCAGCAGCTTAACCCTGGGACAGGCAAACACTGAAGCTTTCTTT. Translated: CASSLTLGQANTEAFF.

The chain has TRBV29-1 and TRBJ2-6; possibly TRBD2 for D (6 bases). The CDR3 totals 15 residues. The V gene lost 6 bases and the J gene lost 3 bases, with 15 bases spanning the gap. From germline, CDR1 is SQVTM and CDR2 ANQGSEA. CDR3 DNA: TGCAGCGTCTCGGGACTCCTCTATGGGGCCAACGTCCTGACTTTC. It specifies CSVSGLLYGANVLTF.

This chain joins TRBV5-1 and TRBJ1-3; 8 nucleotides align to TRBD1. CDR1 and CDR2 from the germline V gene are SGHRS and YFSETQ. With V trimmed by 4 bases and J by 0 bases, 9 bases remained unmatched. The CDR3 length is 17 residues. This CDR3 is CASSQTGVPHSGNTIYF. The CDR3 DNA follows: TGCGCCAGCAGCCAGACAGGGGTCCCCCACTCTGGAAACACCATATATTTT.

DNA for the CDR3: TGTGCCAGCAGCTCCCCCGTCACAGATACGCAGTATTTT. Protein: CASSSPVTDTQYF. The genes are TRBV6-5 and TRBJ2-3; D is unclear. CDR3 length: 13 residues. Between the trimmed V and J ends, which lost 6 bases and 2 bases, there was a span of 9 bases. Germline V CDR1 and CDR2: MNHEY, SVGAGI.

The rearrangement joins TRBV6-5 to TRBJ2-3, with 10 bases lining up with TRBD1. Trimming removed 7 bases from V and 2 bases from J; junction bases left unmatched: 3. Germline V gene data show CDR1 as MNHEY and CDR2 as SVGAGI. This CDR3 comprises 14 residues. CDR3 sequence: CASTTGGPTDTQYF. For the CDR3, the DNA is TGTGCCAGCACGACAGGGGGCCCCACAGATACGCAGTATTTT.

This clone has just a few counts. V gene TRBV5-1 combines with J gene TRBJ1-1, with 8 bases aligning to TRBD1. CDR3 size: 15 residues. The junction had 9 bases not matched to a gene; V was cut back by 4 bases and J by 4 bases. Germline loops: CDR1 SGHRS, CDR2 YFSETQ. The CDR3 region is CASSRTTGGSTEAFF. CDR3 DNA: TGCGCCAGCAGCCGCACTACAGGGGGATCCACTGAAGCTTTCTTT.

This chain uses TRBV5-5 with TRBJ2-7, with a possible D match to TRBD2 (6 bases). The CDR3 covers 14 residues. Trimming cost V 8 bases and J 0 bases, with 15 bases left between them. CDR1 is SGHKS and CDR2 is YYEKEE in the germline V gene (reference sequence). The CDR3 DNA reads TGTGCCAGTTGGGCGGGGCTCAGCTCCTACGAGCAGTACTTC. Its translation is CASWAGLSSYEQYF.

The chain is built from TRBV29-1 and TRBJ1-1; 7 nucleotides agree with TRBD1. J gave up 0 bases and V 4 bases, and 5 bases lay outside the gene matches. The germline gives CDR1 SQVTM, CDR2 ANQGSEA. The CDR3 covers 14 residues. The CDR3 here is CSVGQQGMNTEAFF. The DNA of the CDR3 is TGCAGCGTTGGGCAACAGGGGATGAACACTGAAGCTTTCTTT.

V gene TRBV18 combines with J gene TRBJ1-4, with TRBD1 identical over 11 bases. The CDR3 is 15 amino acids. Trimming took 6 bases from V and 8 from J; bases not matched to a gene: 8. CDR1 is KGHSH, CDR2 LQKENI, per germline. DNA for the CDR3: TGTGCCAGCTCGCTGGGACAGGGGGGCTCGGAAAAACTGTTTTTT. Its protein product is CASSLGQGGSEKLFF.

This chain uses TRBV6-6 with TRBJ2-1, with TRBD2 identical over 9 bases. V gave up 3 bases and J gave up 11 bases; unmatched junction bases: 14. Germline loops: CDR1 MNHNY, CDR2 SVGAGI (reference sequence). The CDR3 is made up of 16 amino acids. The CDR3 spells CASSYTQLAGFSQQFF. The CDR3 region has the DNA TGTGCCAGCAGTTATACACAACTAGCGGGTTTTAGCCAGCAGTTCTTC.